This T cell receptor (beta chain) was documented in a study of PD-L1 blockade in urothelial cancer. Overall study context: The patients first took atezolizumab around 2014, receiving 1,200 mg intravenously every 3 weeks. Most of the roughly 30 patients were men whose urothelial cancer was bladder-origin. The median T cell count in blood samples was 110,000 to 150,000.

Each individual provided 1 to 8 samples (taken pretreatment and on-treatment). The assay was immunoSEQ multiplex PCR, and TCRdb's table has in-frame clones only and misses some. Here the sample spans some 100,000 clones, 91% being singletons. This clone appeared a few times. An end of the junction differs from the germline gene, which may be a read error. From germline, CDR1 is MDHEN and CDR2 SYDVKM. The CDR3 has 15 amino acids. Sample: PBMCs, taken around atezolizumab (anti-PD-L1) treatment. The chain carries TRBV28 and TRBJ1-2, with a possible D match to TRBD1 (5 bases). The clonotype originates from an elderly woman with urothelial cancer. CDR3 amino acids: CASRFRRMGLYGYTF. The CDR3 nucleotides are TGTGCCAGCCGTTTCCGGAGAATGGGGCTTTATGGCTACACCTTC.